Listed here is a single T cell receptor (beta chain). Its specificity is not known. These data originate in a study of STAT5B mutations in CD4+ large granular lymphocyte leukemia. Study conclusions and caveats: Patient CD4-sorted repertoires stayed more clonal than healthy ones after leukemic-clone removal.

The CDR3 loop spans 12 amino acids. With 5 bases removed from V and 7 bases from J, the gap between germline ends came to 9 bases. Per germline, CDR1 LNHDA and CDR2 SQIVND (reference sequence). Sequenced by immunoSEQ multiplex PCR; TCRdb stores in-frame clones only, minus some. The repertoire holds some 45,000 clones, with 80% to 90% as singletons. V gene TRBV19 combines with J gene TRBJ1-5, with D possibly being TRBD1 (5 bases). Sequencing used CD4+ T cells from blood buffy coats. The receptor was derived from a human donor in good health. CDR3 coding DNA: TGTGCCAGTAGTTCCCAGGGCCAGCCCCAGCATTTT. Protein sequence: CASSSQGQPQHF.